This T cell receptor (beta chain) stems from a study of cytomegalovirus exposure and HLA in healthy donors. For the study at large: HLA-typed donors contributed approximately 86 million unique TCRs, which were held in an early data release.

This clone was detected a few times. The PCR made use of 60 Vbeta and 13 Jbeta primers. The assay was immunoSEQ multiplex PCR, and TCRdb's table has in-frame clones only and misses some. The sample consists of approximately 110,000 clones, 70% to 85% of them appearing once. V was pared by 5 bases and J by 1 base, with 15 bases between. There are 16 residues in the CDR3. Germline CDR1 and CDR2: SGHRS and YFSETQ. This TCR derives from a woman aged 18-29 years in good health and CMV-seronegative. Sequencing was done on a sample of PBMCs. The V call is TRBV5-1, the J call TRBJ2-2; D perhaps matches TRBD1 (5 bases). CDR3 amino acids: CASSPGLGENTGELFF. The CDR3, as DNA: TGCGCCAGCAGTCCAGGGCTAGGGGAGAACACCGGGGAGCTGTTTTTT.